These 8 T cell receptor beta chains share one sample of origin, sequenced in a study of identical twins. TCRdb re-analysed the 5' RACE reads in MiXCR, keeping a single row per CDR3 protein. This table holds roughly 250,000 distinct CDR3 sequences, 7.5% found once. These same records also appear under a second study, on yellow fever vaccine responses in identical twins.

The specimen sequenced was CD8+ T cells sorted from blood. These receptors came from a woman between 18 and 29 years old in good health.

This clonotype was seen only a few times. This chain uses TRBV28 with TRBJ2-2; D remains unclear. CDR3 length equals 12 residues. In germline, CDR1 is MDHEN, CDR2 SYDVKM. The V end was cut by 5 bases, the J end by 4 bases, with 5 bases between. The DNA of the CDR3 is TGTGCCAGCAGTCCTTTCACCGGGGAGCTGTTTTTT. Translation: CASSPFTGELFF.

This clonotype has just a few counts. The rearrangement joins TRBV15 to TRBJ2-1, with 9 bases matching TRBD1. With V trimmed by 4 bases and J by 8 bases, 9 bases remained unmatched. From germline, CDR1 is LNHNV and CDR2 YYDKDF (reference sequence). This CDR3 has 15 amino acids. The CDR3 loop is CATSTQGATFDEQFF. DNA for the CDR3: TGTGCCACCAGCACACAGGGGGCTACCTTCGATGAGCAGTTCTTC.

The chain employs TRBV11-2 and TRBJ2-3, with TRBD1 as a possible D gene (6 bases). V was pared by 0 bases and J by 5 bases, with 9 bases between. This CDR3 spans 14 amino acids. Germline assignment: CDR1 SGHAT and CDR2 FQNNGV. DNA for the CDR3: TGTGCCAGCAGCTTAGAGGGGGCGGGAGATACGCAGTATTTT. It specifies CASSLEGAGDTQYF. The full variable domain, in which reference TRBV11-2 and TRBJ2-3 provide the parts outside the CDR3, is EAGVAQSPRYKIIEKRQSVAFWCNPISGHATLYWYQQILGQGPKLLIQFQNNGVVDDSQLPKDRFSAERLKGVDSTLKIQPAKLEDSAVYLCASSLEGAGDTQYFGPGTRLTVL.

This clonotype was observed a handful of times. The chain employs TRBV7-3 and TRBJ2-2, with 10 bases identical to TRBD2. CDR1 and CDR2 from the germline V gene are SGHTA and FQGTGA. There are 18 residues in the CDR3. Losses at the gene ends were 4 bases for V and 3 bases for J; bases not matched to a gene: 11. DNA for the CDR3: TGTGCCAGCAGCTCCCCTAGCGGGAGCGGATCGGACACCGGGGAGCTGTTTTTT. Its translation is CASSSPSGSGSDTGELFF.

The genes are TRBV19 and TRBJ2-1; D remains unclear. This CDR3 has 11 amino acids. Looked up from germline, CDR1 is LNHDA and CDR2 is SQIVND (reference sequence). With 3 bases removed from V and 4 bases from J, the gap between germline ends came to 1 base. The CDR3 protein is CASSMYNEQFF. CDR3 in DNA: TGTGCCAGTAGTATGTACAATGAGCAGTTCTTC.

This clonotype was seen at least ten times. CDR3 DNA: TGTGCCAGCAGTTTGTCGGCGATGAACACTGAAGCTTTCTTT. Translating gives CASSLSAMNTEAFF. The chain carries TRBV12-3 or TRBV12-4 and TRBJ1-1; D unclear. With 3 bases removed from V and 0 bases from J, the gap between germline ends came to 8 bases. CDR3 size: 14 residues.

This clonotype was counted a few times. This rearrangement joins TRBV15 to TRBJ2-1, with D possibly TRBD2 on 5 matching bases. The V end was cut by 0 bases, the J end by 5 bases, with 14 bases between. The CDR3 is made up of 16 amino acids. Germline values: CDR1 LNHNV, CDR2 YYDKDF (reference sequence). The CDR3 region is CATSRDPDSFDNEQFF. The DNA for the CDR3 is TGTGCCACCAGCAGAGATCCGGACTCCTTTGACAATGAGCAGTTCTTC. The full variable domain, rest sourced from reference TRBV15 and TRBJ2-1, is DAMVIQNPRYQVTQFGKPVTLSCSQTLNHNVMYWYQQKSSQAPKLLFHYYDKDFNNEADTPDNFQSRRPNTSFCFLDIRSPGLGDTAMYLCATSRDPDSFDNEQFFGPGTRLTVL.

This clonotype showed up many times. The chain joins TRBV15 to TRBJ1-5, with a weak D call TRBD1 (5 bases). V was clipped by 5 bases and J by 3 bases, with 11 bases between them. The CDR3 is 14 amino acids. Germline loops: CDR1 LNHNV, CDR2 YYDKDF (reference sequence). The CDR3 spells CATSWSDNNQPQHF. The CDR3 DNA sequence: TGTGCCACCAGCTGGTCGGACAACAATCAGCCCCAGCATTTT.